The 22 T cell receptor beta chains given below trace back to one sample, sequenced in a study of shared clonotypes between healthy human individuals. Here immunoSEQ multiplex PCR was the method, and the copy in TCRdb shows in-frame clones only, minus some. The repertoire holds more than 2 million clones, with 95% as singletons. Sequencing was done on a sample of naive CD4+ T cells sorted from blood. The subset is: CD45RA+ positively selected. These receptors all stem from a man younger than 35 in good health.

The chain couples TRBV14 to TRBJ2-7, with 9 bases lining up with TRBD1. Germline values: CDR1 SGHDN, CDR2 FVKESK. There are 17 residues in the CDR3. Trimming took 1 base from V and 2 from J; bases not matched to a gene: 9. The CDR3 sequence: CASSQAYPGQGPYEQYF. CDR3 bases: TGTGCCAGCAGCCAAGCTTACCCGGGACAGGGACCCTACGAGCAGTACTTC.

This sequence joins TRBV19 and TRBJ1-2; TRBD1 might be the D (6 bases). Germline CDR1 LNHDA, CDR2 SQIVND (reference sequence). With 3 bases removed from V and 0 bases from J, the gap between germline ends came to 14 bases. The CDR3 covers 16 residues. CDR3 sequence: CASSMGTRRANYGYTF. The CDR3 region has the DNA TGTGCCAGTAGTATGGGGACACGTCGAGCTAACTATGGCTACACCTTC.

The sample holds a few counts of this clone. The chain has TRBV30 and TRBJ1-1; the match to TRBD1 covers 8 bases. The V gene's germline CDR1 is GTSNPN and CDR2 SVGIG (reference sequence). Germline trimming cut 5 bases from V and 1 base from J; bases unmatched to any gene: 3. This CDR3 region has 13 residues. In DNA form, the CDR3 reads TGTGCCTGGGGGGGGACAGGGAACACTGAAGCTTTCTTT. This gives the protein CAWGGTGNTEAFF.

The J gene is TRBJ2-2, the V gene TRBV27, with 7 nucleotides matching TRBD1. Losses at the gene ends were 5 bases for V and 4 bases for J; bases not matched to a gene: 7. This CDR3 region has 15 residues. The germline gives CDR1 MNHEY, CDR2 SMNVEV (reference sequence). This CDR3 reads CASSLQTGTTGELFF. The CDR3 bases are TGTGCCAGCAGTCTCCAGACAGGGACCACCGGGGAGCTGTTTTTT.

The rearrangement joins TRBV30 to TRBJ2-5, with D possibly TRBD2 on 5 matching bases. The CDR3 length is 13 residues. From germline, CDR1 is GTSNPN and CDR2 SVGIG (reference sequence). V lost 2 bases to trimming and J lost 7 bases, with 14 bases between them. The DNA for the CDR3 is TGTGCCTGGAGTATTGGAGGCACCGGGACCCAGTACTTC. Amino acid sequence: CAWSIGGTGTQYF.

CDR3 sequence reads: CASSLGAAYNEQFF. For the CDR3, the DNA is TGCGCCAGCAGCTTGGGGGCCGCCTACAATGAGCAGTTCTTC. The chain combines TRBV5-1 with TRBJ2-1; D call uncertain. The CDR3 covers 14 residues. With 0 bases removed from V and 2 bases from J, the gap between germline ends came to 6 bases. Germline-derived CDR1 and CDR2 are SGHRS and YFSETQ.

V gene TRBV7-2 combines with J gene TRBJ1-1; D gene unclear. V lost 1 base and J lost 10, with 10 bases in between. The length of the CDR3 is 12 residues. The germline V gene encodes CDR1 SGHTA and CDR2 FQGNSA. The CDR3, as DNA: TGTGCCAGCAGCTTAGTCGGCCAAATAGCTTTCTTT. Amino acids: CASSLVGQIAFF.

The gene calls are TRBV19 and TRBJ1-2; D call uncertain. The V end lost 4 bases, the J end lost 2 bases, and 14 bases lay between the germline ends. CDR1 and CDR2 (germline): LNHDA, SQIVND (reference sequence). This CDR3 is built from 15 residues. The DNA for the CDR3 is TGTGCCAGTAGTACCGATGGCCCCACCAACTATGGCTACACCTTC. Translation gives CASSTDGPTNYGYTF. The entire variable domain, with the rest obtained from reference TRBV19 and TRBJ1-2, is as follows: DGGITQSPKYLFRKEGQNVTLSCEQNLNHDAMYWYRQDPGQGLRLIYYSQIVNDFQKGDIAEGYSVSREKKESFPLTVTSAQKNPTAFYLCASSTDGPTNYGYTFGSGTRLTVV.

The chain has TRBV30 and TRBJ2-3; 10 nucleotides line up with TRBD2. CDR3 length equals 14 residues. Losses at the gene ends were 4 bases for V and 9 bases for J; bases not matched to a gene: 10. Per germline, CDR1 GTSNPN and CDR2 SVGIG (reference sequence). CDR3 nucleotides: TGTGCCTGGACCCACTCCCGGACTAGCGGAACGCAGTATTTT. The encoded protein is CAWTHSRTSGTQYF.

This chain links TRBV7-6 with TRBJ2-5; no firm D call. Germline-derived CDR1 and CDR2 are SGHVS and FNYEAQ. The CDR3 is made up of 12 amino acids. V gave up 0 bases and J gave up 5 bases, with 4 bases separating them. Written as DNA, the CDR3 is TGTGCCAGCAGCTTAGCCCATGAGACCCAGTACTTC. It encodes CASSLAHETQYF.

This rearrangement joins TRBV29-1 to TRBJ1-1, with D unresolved. The CDR3 covers 14 residues. Trimming stripped 5 bases from V and 4 bases from J, with 17 bases between. Per the germline V gene, CDR1 is SQVTM and CDR2 is ANQGSEA. The CDR3 loop is CSVSDGGRSTEAFF. DNA for the CDR3: TGCAGCGTTTCCGACGGAGGGAGGAGCACTGAAGCTTTCTTT.

The chain employs TRBV2 and TRBJ2-3; D is unresolved. In germline, CDR1 is SNHLY, CDR2 FYNNEI. The CDR3 is 15 residues long. V gave up 11 bases and J gave up 0 bases, with 18 bases separating them. In DNA, the CDR3 is TGTGCCGCCACGTCGGGCGTTACTAGCACAGATACGCAGTATTTT. It is translated as CAATSGVTSTDTQYF.

The CDR3 DNA follows: TGTGCCAGCAGTGGCGACAGCTACTCCTATAATTCACCCCTCCACTTT. Translated, it gives CASSGDSYSYNSPLHF. The V gene is TRBV6-1, the J gene TRBJ1-6, with a possible D match to TRBD1 (5 bases). Trimming removed 4 bases from V and 0 bases from J, with 10 bases in between. CDR1 is MNHNS and CDR2 is SASEGT in the germline V gene. The CDR3 covers 16 residues.

In this sample, this clone turned up once. This chain connects TRBV27 to TRBJ2-7, with D maybe TRBD2 (6 bases). Per germline, CDR1 MNHEY and CDR2 SMNVEV (reference sequence). This CDR3 contains 15 residues. V lost 6 bases and J 3 bases, leaving 18 bases between the germline ends. The CDR3 nucleotides read TGTGCCAGCAGCTTTGCCCGGGACTCCTACTACGAGCAGTACTTC. Protein product: CASSFARDSYYEQYF.

This chain connects TRBV6-5 to TRBJ2-3; 7 bases are shared with TRBD2. The length of the CDR3 is 16 residues. Germline V CDR1 and CDR2: MNHEY, SVGAGI. Germline trimming cut 0 bases from V and 1 base from J; bases unmatched to any gene: 4. The DNA of the CDR3 is TGTGCCAGCAGTTACTCGACTAGCCTCGGCACAGATACGCAGTATTTT. It is translated as CASSYSTSLGTDTQYF.

The rearrangement uses TRBV21-1 and TRBJ2-7; the table names TRBD2, a call not compared with the DNA. TRBV21-1 is described as a pseudogene. This CDR3 comprises 14 residues. The CDR3 DNA reads TGTGCCAGCAGCCGCGGGGACGGATCCTACGAGCAGTACTTC. Translating gives CASSRGDGSYEQYF.

The sample holds one count of this clone. V gene TRBV30 combines with J gene TRBJ1-5, with no clear D. The V gene's germline CDR1 is GTSNPN and CDR2 SVGIG (reference sequence). This CDR3 is 16 amino acids long. V lost 3 bases and J 6 bases, leaving 21 bases between the germline ends. This CDR3 reads CAWRAAGGYSGQPQHF. CDR3 nucleotide sequence: TGTGCCTGGAGAGCGGCAGGAGGGTATTCAGGTCAGCCCCAGCATTTT.

The CDR3 sequence: CASSFIGAGENQPQHF. For the CDR3, the DNA is TGTGCCAGCAGTTTTATCGGGGCAGGGGAAAATCAGCCCCAGCATTTT. V and J are TRBV28 and TRBJ1-5, with D perhaps matching TRBD1 (6 bases). The CDR3 contains 16 residues. V lost 3 bases to trimming and J lost 4 bases, with 16 bases between them. Germline-derived CDR1 and CDR2 are MDHEN and SYDVKM. The entire variable domain, with the rest obtained from reference TRBV28 and TRBJ1-5, is as follows: DVKVTQSSRYLVKRTGEKVFLECVQDMDHENMFWYRQDPGLGLRLIYFSYDVKMKEKGDIPEGYSVSREKKERFSLILESASTNQTSMYLCASSFIGAGENQPQHFGDGTRLSIL.

The chain joins TRBV7-9 to TRBJ2-4; either TRBD1 or TRBD2 may fit D (5 bases each). This CDR3 has 14 amino acids. Germline CDR1 is SEHNR and CDR2 is FQNEAQ (reference sequence). V was clipped by 8 bases and J by 11 bases, with 22 bases between them. Written as DNA, the CDR3 is TGTGCCAGCCTACCGGGGTCCGCAATGGGGGTTCAGTACTTC. Its protein product is CASLPGSAMGVQYF.

V usage is TRBV5-1 and J usage is TRBJ1-3; 9 positions agree with TRBD1. CDR1 SGHRS and CDR2 YFSETQ come from the germline V gene. Trimming took 4 bases from V and 1 from J; bases not matched to a gene: 9. The CDR3 runs 17 residues. The DNA of the CDR3 is TGCGCCAGCAGCACGATGACAGGGGGATCATCTGGAAACACCATATATTTT. Amino acids: CASSTMTGGSSGNTIYF. The entire variable domain, with the rest obtained from reference TRBV5-1 and TRBJ1-3, is as follows: KAGVTQTPRYLIKTRGQQVTLSCSPISGHRSVSWYQQTPGQGLQFLFEYFSETQRNKGNFPGRFSGRQFSNSRSEMNVSTLELGDSALYLCASSTMTGGSSGNTIYFGEGSWLTVV.

This chain joins TRBV7-9 and TRBJ2-5; TRBD2 aligns across 8 bases. V lost 2 bases to trimming and J lost 2 bases; unmatched junction nucleotides: 7. The CDR3 contains 16 residues. The germline CDR1 and CDR2 sequences are SEHNR and FQNEAQ (reference sequence). The CDR3 protein is CASSLFTGLGQETQYF. In nucleotides, the CDR3 is TGTGCCAGCAGCTTATTCACGGGACTAGGGCAAGAGACCCAGTACTTC. The whole variable domain, remainder taken from reference TRBV7-9 and TRBJ2-5, is DTGVSQNPRHKITKRGQNVTFRCDPISEHNRLYWYRQTLGQGPEFLTYFQNEAQLEKSRLLSDRFSAERPKGSFSTLEIQRTEQGDSAMYLCASSLFTGLGQETQYFGPGTRLLVL.

The V call is TRBV6-1, the J call TRBJ2-2, with D possibly matching TRBD2 (7 bases). The CDR3 is 15 residues long. Trimming pared 7 bases from V and 4 bases from J, leaving 16 bases between. CDR1 is MNHNS and CDR2 is SASEGT in the germline V gene. As DNA, the CDR3 is TGTGCCAGCACAGAACGGGGGGCAGTCACCGGGGAGCTGTTTTTT. Amino acid sequence: CASTERGAVTGELFF.